One sample yielded the 4 T cell receptor beta chains listed below, sequenced in a study of T cells in women clearing cervical HPV infection. Sequencing was performed with immunoSEQ multiplex PCR; in TCRdb, only in-frame clones are kept and a portion is missing. This sample's clone table lists about 48,000 clones. The sequencing input was blood buffy coat. Source of these receptors: a woman aged 18 to 69 with a cervical HPV16 infection that either progressed to CIN3+ or cleared (not recorded which).

A note on this clone: The read terminates 3 residues ahead of where the CDR3 ends, so the germline J gene completes it. The sample carries other DNA sequences with the same CDR3. V gene TRBV20-1 combines with J gene TRBJ2-3; D might be TRBD2 (6 bases). The CDR3 extends over 11 amino acids. CDR1 DFQATT and CDR2 SNEGSKA come from the germline V gene (reference sequence). Between the trimmed V and J ends, which lost 5 bases and 6 bases, there was a span of 9 bases. The DNA read from the CDR3 is TGCAGTGCTCGGGGGAGGGATACG. Its protein product is CSARGRDT. The whole CDR3 sequence reads CSARGRDTQYF.

In the case of this clone: The read ends 3 residues shy of where the CDR3 ends; the end is completed using the germline J gene. The gene calls are TRBV2 and TRBJ2-5; TRBD2 agrees at 8 bases. CDR1 is SNHLY and CDR2 is FYNNEI in the germline V gene. V shed 4 bases and J 1 base; nucleotides not matched to a gene: 8. There are 16 residues in the CDR3. The sequenced part of the CDR3 DNA is TGTGCCAGCAGTGTTGGAGCGGGAGATATCCAAGAGACC. Residues: CASSVGAGDIQET. The CDR3, in full, reads CASSVGAGDIQETQYF.

The CDR3 bases that were read are TGTGCCAGCCTCGATACTGGGACAGCAATTGAA. Residues: CASLDTGTAIE. The whole CDR3 protein reads CASLDTGTAIEAFF. The chain recombines TRBV18 with TRBJ1-1; 7 bases fit TRBD1. The CDR3 is cut off 3 residues early in the read; its end comes from the germline J gene. V lost 8 bases to trimming and J lost 7 bases; unmatched junction nucleotides: 13. CDR1 and CDR2 (germline): KGHSH, LQKENI. The CDR3 spans 14 residues.

The CDR3 bases that were read are TGTGCCAGCGGGTGGGCAGGATATAATTCACCC. It specifies CASGWAGYNSP. The whole CDR3 protein is CASGWAGYNSPLHF. The rearrangement joins TRBV5-4 to TRBJ1-6; no definite D call. The read stops 3 residues short of the end of the CDR3; the missing end is completed from the germline J gene. The CDR3 has 14 amino acids. The V gene's germline CDR1 is SGHNT and CDR2 YYREEE (reference sequence). Trimming pared 7 bases from V and 4 bases from J, leaving 12 bases between.